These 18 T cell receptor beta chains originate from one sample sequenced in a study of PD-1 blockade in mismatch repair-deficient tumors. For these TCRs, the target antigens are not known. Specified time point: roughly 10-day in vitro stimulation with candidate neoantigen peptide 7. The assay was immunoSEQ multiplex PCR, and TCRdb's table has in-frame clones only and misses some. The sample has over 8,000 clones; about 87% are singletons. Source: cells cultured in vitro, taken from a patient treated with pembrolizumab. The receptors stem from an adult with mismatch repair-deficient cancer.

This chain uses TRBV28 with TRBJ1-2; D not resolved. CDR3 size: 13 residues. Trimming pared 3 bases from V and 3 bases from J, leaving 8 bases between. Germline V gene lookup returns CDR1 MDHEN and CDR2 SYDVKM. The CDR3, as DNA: TGTGCCAGCAGTTTTGGGCGAGACTATGGCTACACCTTC. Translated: CASSFGRDYGYTF.

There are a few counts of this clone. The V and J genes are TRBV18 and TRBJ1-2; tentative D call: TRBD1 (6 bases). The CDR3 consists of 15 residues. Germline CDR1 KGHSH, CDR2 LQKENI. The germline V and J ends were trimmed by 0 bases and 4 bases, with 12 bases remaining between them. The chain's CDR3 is CASSPPTDSFYGYTF. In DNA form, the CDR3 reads TGTGCCAGCTCACCACCGACGGACAGTTTCTATGGCTACACCTTC.

As DNA, the CDR3 is TGTGCCAGCAGTTACACCGGGACACTGAACACCGGGGAGCTGTTTTTT. The encoded protein is CASSYTGTLNTGELFF. The chain recombines TRBV6-5 with TRBJ2-2, with D possibly TRBD1 on 6 matching bases. V lost 2 bases to trimming and J lost 1 base, with 11 bases between them. Germline-derived CDR1 and CDR2 are MNHEY and SVGAGI. This CDR3 comprises 16 residues.

The CDR3 protein is CASSYRSGTPHSPLHF. In DNA form, the CDR3 reads TGTGCCAGCAGTTACCGATCCGGGACTCCCCATTCACCCCTCCACTTT. V and J are TRBV6-5 and TRBJ1-6; D may be TRBD1 (5 bases). V was trimmed by 2 bases and J by 8 bases, leaving 16 bases between them. Germline V gives CDR1 MNHEY, CDR2 SVGAGI. The CDR3 has 16 amino acids.

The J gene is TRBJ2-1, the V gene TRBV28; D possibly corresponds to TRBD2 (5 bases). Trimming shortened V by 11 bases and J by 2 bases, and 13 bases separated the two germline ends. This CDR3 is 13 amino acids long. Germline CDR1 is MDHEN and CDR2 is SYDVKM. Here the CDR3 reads CAVGRGTYNEQFF. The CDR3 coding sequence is TGTGCCGTAGGAAGAGGGACCTACAATGAGCAGTTCTTC.

CDR3 in amino acids: CASSEPTSGSTDTQYF. CDR3 DNA: TGTGCCAGCAGCGAACCAACTAGCGGGAGTACAGATACGCAGTATTTT. The chain couples TRBV9 to TRBJ2-3, with 11 bases that match TRBD2. With 3 bases clipped from V and 3 bases from J, the junction kept 6 bases outside the gene matches. The CDR3 is 16 residues long. Germline values: CDR1 SGDLS, CDR2 YYNGEE. The full variable domain, rest sourced from reference TRBV9 and TRBJ2-3, is DSGVTQTPKHLITATGQRVTLRCSPRSGDLSVYWYQQSLDQGLQFLIQYYNGEERAKGNILERFSAQQFPDLHSELNLSSLELGDSALYFCASSEPTSGSTDTQYFGPGTRLTVL.

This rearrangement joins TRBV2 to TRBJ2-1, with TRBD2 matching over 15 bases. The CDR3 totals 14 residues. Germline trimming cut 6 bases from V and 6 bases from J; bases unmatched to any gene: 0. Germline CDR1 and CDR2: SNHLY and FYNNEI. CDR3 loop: CASRGLAGGNEQFF. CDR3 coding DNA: TGTGCCAGCAGGGGACTAGCGGGAGGCAATGAGCAGTTCTTC. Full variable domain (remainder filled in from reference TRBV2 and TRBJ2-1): EPEVTQTPSHQVTQMGQEVILRCVPISNHLYFYWYRQILGQKVEFLVSFYNNEISEKSEIFDDQFSVERPDGSNFTLKIRSTKLEDSAMYFCASRGLAGGNEQFFGPGTRLTVL.

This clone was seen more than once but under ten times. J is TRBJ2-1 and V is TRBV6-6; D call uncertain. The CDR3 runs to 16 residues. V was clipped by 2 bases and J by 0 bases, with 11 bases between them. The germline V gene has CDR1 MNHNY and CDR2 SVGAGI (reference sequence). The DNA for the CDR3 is TGTGCCAGCAGTTACCATCAGAGGAGCTCCTACAATGAGCAGTTCTTC. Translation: CASSYHQRSSYNEQFF.

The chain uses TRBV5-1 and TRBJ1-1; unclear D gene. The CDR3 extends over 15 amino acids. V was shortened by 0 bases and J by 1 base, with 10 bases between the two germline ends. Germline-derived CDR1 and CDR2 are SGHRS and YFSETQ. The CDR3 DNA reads TGCGCCAGCAGCTTGGCCGTGGGAGGGAACACTGAAGCTTTCTTT. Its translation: CASSLAVGGNTEAFF.

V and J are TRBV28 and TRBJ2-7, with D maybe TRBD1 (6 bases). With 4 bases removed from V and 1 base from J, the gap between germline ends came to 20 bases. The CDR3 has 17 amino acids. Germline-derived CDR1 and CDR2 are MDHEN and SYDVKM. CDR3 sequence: CASSSPLSKTGSYEQYF. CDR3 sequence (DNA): TGTGCCAGCAGTTCCCCCCTATCGAAGACAGGTTCCTACGAGCAGTACTTC.

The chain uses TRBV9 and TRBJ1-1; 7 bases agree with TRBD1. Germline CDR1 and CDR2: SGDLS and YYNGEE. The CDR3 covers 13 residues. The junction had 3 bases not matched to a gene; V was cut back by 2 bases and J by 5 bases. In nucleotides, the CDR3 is TGTGCCAGCAGCGTTTCAGGGGGGACTGAAGCTTTCTTT. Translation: CASSVSGGTEAFF.

The DNA for the CDR3 is TGTGCCAGCAGGGGCGACAGGGGGCTTCGGGAAAAACTGTTTTTT. It codes for CASRGDRGLREKLFF. J is TRBJ1-4 and V is TRBV6-6, with 10 bases lining up with TRBD1. The germline V gene encodes CDR1 MNHNY and CDR2 SVGAGI (reference sequence). The junction had 9 bases not matched to a gene; V was cut back by 6 bases and J by 8 bases. The CDR3 has 15 amino acids.

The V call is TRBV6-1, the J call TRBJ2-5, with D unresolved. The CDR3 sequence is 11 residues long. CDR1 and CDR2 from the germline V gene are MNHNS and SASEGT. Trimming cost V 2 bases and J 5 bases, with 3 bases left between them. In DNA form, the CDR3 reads TGTGCCAGCAGTGAACTGGAGACCCAGTACTTC. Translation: CASSELETQYF.

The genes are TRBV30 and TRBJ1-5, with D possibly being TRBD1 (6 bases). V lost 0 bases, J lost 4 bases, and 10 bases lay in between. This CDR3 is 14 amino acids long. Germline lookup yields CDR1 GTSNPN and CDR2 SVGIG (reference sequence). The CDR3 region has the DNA TGTGCCTGGAGTGTAGCCAGGGGTAATCAGCCCCAGCATTTT. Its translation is CAWSVARGNQPQHF. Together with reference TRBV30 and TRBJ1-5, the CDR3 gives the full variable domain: SQTIHQWPATLVQPVGSPLSLECTVEGTSNPNLYWYRQAAGRGLQLLFYSVGIGQISSEVPQNLSASRPQDRQFILSSKKLLLSDSGFYLCAWSVARGNQPQHFGDGTRLSIL.

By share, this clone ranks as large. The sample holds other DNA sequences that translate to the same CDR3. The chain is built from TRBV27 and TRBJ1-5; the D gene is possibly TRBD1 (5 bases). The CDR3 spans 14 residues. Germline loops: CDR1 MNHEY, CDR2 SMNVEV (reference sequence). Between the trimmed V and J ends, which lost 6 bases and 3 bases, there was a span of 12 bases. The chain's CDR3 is CASSPGGTNQPQHF. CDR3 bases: TGTGCCAGCAGCCCGGGGGGGACCAATCAGCCCCAGCATTTT.

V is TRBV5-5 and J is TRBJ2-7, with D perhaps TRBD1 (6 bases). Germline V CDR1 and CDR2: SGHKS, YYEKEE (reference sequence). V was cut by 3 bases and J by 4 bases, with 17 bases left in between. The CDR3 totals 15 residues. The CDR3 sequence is CASSSQGRTGYEQYF. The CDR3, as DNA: TGTGCCAGCAGCTCACAGGGTCGAACGGGGTACGAGCAGTACTTC.

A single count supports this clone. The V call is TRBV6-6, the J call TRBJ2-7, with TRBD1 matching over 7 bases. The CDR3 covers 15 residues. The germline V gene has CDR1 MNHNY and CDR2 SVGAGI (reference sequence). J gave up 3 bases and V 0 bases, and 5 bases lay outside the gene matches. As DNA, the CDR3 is TGTGCCAGCAGTTACTCCGACAGGGTGGACTACGAGCAGTACTTC. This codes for CASSYSDRVDYEQYF.

The CDR3 DNA reads as TGTGCCAGCAGTGAAGTTGGGCGGGAGAGGCTCGAGCAGTACTTC. Translating it yields CASSEVGRERLEQYF. The chain carries TRBV2 and TRBJ2-7; the match to TRBD2 covers 7 bases. J lost 6 bases, V lost 1 base, and 9 bases had no gene match. The CDR3 has 15 amino acids. Germline V gene lookup returns CDR1 SNHLY and CDR2 FYNNEI.